This TCR beta chain came from a study of T cells after yellow fever vaccination. Production of TCR cDNA was by 5'RACE template switching, which also added a universal primer site and UMIs. In TCRdb, the 5' RACE reads were re-called with MiXCR into one record per CDR3 protein. There are 300,000 to 350,000 distinct CDR3 sequences in the sample; less than 9.5% occur only once, and under 20% lies in the top ten. This clonotype was observed a few times. Antigen: not known. CDR3 length equals 12 residues. The V gene's germline CDR1 is DFQATT and CDR2 SNEGSKA (reference sequence). J lost 10 bases, V lost 4 bases, and 8 bases had no gene match. Broader study findings: Highly abundant clonotypes carried over from the bulk population could end up in FACS-sorted repertoires as contaminants. Most clones from primary vaccination were detected again post-booster (roughly 96% CD4, around 88% CD8). Some clonotypes, a small share, were shared between CD4 and CD8 compartments.

The chain carries TRBV20-1 and TRBJ2-3; TRBD2 matches at 7 bases. The sample in question was PBMCs, obtained approximately 40 days after the first yellow fever vaccination. The clonotype originates from a man between 18 and 29 years old who received the YFV17D yellow fever vaccine. The CDR3 DNA sequence: TGCAGTGCTAACCTCCTGGCGGGGGCGCAGTATTTT. Translation gives CSANLLAGAQYF.